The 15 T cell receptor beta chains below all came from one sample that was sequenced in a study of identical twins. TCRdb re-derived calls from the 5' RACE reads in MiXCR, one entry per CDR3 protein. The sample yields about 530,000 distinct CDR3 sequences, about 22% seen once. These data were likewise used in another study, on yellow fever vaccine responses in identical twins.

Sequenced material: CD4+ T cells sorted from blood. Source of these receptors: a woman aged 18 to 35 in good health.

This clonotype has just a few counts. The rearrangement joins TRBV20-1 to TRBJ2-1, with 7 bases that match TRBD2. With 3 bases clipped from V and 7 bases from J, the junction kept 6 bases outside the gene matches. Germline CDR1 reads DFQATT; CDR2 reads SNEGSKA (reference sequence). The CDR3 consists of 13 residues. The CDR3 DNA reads TGCAGTGCTAGGGGTCTAGCGGTAAATGAGCAGTTCTTC. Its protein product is CSARGLAVNEQFF.

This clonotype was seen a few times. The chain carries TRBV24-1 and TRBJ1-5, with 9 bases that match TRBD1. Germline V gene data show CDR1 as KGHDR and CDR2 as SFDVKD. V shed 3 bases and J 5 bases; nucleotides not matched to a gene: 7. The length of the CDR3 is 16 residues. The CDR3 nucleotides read TGTGCCACCAGTGATCCCGGGACAGGGTCCCATCAGCCCCAGCATTTT. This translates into CATSDPGTGSHQPQHF.

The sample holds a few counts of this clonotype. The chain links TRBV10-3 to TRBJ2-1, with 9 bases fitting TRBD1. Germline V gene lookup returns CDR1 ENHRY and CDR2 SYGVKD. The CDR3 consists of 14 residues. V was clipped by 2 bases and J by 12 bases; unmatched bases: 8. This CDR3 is CAISETGGPSGQFF. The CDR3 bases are TGTGCCATCAGTGAGACAGGGGGCCCCTCGGGGCAGTTCTTC.

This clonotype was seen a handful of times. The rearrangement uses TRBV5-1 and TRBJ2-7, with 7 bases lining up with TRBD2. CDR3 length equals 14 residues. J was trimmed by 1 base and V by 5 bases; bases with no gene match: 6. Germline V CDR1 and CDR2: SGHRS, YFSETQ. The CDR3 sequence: CASRTPGGSYEQYF. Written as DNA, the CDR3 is TGCGCCAGCAGAACCCCGGGAGGTTCCTACGAGCAGTACTTC.

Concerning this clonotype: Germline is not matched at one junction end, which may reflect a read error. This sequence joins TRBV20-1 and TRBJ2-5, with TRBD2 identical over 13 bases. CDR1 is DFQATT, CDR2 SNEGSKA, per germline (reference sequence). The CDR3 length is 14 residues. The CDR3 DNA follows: TGCAGTGCCCAGGGACTAGCGGGGCAAGGGACCCAGTACTTC. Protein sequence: CSAQGLAGQGTQYF.

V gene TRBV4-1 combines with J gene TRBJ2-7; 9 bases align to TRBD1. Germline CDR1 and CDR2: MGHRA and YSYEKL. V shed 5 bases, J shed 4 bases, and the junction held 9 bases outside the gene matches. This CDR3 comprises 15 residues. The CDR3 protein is CASSGRDRVLYEQYV. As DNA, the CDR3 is TGCGCCAGCAGCGGCCGGGACAGGGTACTATACGAGCAGTACGTC.

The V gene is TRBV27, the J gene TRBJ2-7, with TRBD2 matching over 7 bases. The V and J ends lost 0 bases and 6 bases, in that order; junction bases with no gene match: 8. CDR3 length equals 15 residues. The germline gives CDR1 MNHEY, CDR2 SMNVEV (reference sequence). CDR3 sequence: CASSLSWGGWAEQYF. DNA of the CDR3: TGTGCCAGCAGTTTATCGTGGGGGGGTTGGGCCGAGCAGTACTTC.

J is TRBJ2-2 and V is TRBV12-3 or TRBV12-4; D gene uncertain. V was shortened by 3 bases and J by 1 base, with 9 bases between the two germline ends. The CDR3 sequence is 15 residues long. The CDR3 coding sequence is TGTGCCAGCAGTTTGGTAATAGGGAACACCGGGGAGCTGTTTTTT. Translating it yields CASSLVIGNTGELFF.

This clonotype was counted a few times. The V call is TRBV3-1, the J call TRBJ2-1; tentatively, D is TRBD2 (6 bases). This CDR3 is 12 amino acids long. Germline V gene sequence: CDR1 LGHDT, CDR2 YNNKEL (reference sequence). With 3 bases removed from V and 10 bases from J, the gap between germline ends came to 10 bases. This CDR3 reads CASSHSSAEQFF. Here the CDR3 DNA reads TGTGCCAGCAGCCATTCTAGCGCAGAGCAGTTCTTC.

As DNA, the CDR3 is TGTGCCAGTAGCCAAGACAGGACCTACAATGAGCAGTTCTTC. Amino acid sequence: CASSQDRTYNEQFF. The V gene is TRBV19, the J gene TRBJ2-1; D might be TRBD1 (6 bases). CDR3 size: 14 residues. In germline, CDR1 is LNHDA, CDR2 SQIVND (reference sequence). The V end was cut by 6 bases, the J end by 2 bases, with 11 bases between.

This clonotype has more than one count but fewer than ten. The CDR3: CASSLPGLRSQTEAFF. CDR3 bases: TGTGCCAGCAGTTTACCGGGGTTGCGGTCTCAGACTGAAGCTTTCTTT. This rearrangement joins TRBV12-3 or TRBV12-4 to TRBJ1-1; no clear D gene. V was pared by 2 bases and J by 5 bases, with 18 bases between. The CDR3 runs 16 residues.

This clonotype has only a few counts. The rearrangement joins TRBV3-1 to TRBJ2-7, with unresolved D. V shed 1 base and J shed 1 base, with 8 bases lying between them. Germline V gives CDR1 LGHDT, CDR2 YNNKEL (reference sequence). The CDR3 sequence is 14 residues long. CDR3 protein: CASSQARRSYEQYF. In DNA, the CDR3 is TGTGCCAGCAGCCAAGCTAGAAGATCCTACGAGCAGTACTTC.

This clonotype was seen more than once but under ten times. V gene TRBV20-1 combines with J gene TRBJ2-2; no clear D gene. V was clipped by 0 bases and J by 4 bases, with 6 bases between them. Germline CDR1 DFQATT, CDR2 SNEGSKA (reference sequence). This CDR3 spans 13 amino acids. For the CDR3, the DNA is TGCAGTGCTAGAGAACGTACCACCGGGGAGCTGTTTTTT. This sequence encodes CSARERTTGELFF.

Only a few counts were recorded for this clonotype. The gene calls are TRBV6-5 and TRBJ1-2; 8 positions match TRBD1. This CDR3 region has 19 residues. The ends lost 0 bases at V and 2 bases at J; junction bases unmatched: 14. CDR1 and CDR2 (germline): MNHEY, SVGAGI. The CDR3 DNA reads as TGTGCCAGCAGTTACTCCTTCTGGGACAGGATTTGGTCGAACTATGGCTACACCTTC. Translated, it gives CASSYSFWDRIWSNYGYTF.

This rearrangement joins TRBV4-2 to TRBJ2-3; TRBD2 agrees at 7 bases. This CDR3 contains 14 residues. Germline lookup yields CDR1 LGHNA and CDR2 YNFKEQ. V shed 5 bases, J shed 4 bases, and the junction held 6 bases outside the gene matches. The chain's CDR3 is CASSYGGTSDTQYF. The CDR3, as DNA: TGTGCCAGCAGCTACGGGGGGACTTCAGATACGCAGTATTTT.